Below, 10 T cell receptor beta chains from the same sample are listed, as sequenced in a study of CD8 T cells in ankylosing spondylitis (dated by TCRdb to 2017 to 2019). The library was generated by 5' RACE. The sequencer listed for this sample is Illumina HiSeq 2500. TCRdb cleaned the public reads at Q25 with fastp, built clones with MiXCR and kept in-frame beta chains. Here each entry gathers all rows of one CDR3 protein and keeps the most common genes and DNA. Here the sample has about 100,000 distinct CDR3 sequences; about 8.5% occur a single time. Roughly 9.9% of the sample lies in the top ten. Sequenced material: blood, either unsorted or a sorted T cell fraction (not recorded which). These receptors originate from a male donor with ankylosing spondylitis or in good health (not recorded which).

This clonotype occurred many times. This rearrangement joins TRBV5-6 to TRBJ1-1; no clear D. The CDR3 has 13 residues. V shed 4 bases and J shed 4 bases, with 11 bases lying between them. CDR1 and CDR2 from the germline V gene are SGHDT and YYEEEE. The CDR3 region has the DNA TGTGCCAGCAGCCGAGAAGTGGGCACTGAAGCTTTCTTT. This codes for CASSREVGTEAFF.

This clonotype was detected ten times or more. This chain connects TRBV7-8 to TRBJ1-3, with D unclear. CDR1 and CDR2 (germline): SGHVS, FQNEAQ. The CDR3 loop spans 16 amino acids. With 1 base removed from V and 4 bases from J, the gap between germline ends came to 14 bases. The DNA of the CDR3 is TGTGCCAGCAGCTTAGGGGGAGGGCTAGTCGGAAACACCATATATTTT. Its protein is CASSLGGGLVGNTIYF.

This clonotype showed up just a few times. The chain carries TRBV7-2 and TRBJ2-1, with 8 bases lining up with TRBD2. Germline values: CDR1 SGHTA, CDR2 FQGNSA. V was pared by 5 bases and J by 3 bases, with 0 bases of the junction left unmatched. The CDR3 is 13 residues long. In DNA, the CDR3 is TGTGCCAGCAGCCGGGGGGGCTACAATGAGCAGTTCTTC. As protein: CASSRGGYNEQFF.

There are many counts of this clonotype. The chain recombines TRBV12-3 or TRBV12-4 with TRBJ2-7; the match to TRBD2 covers 9 bases. Germline trimming cut 2 bases from V and 4 bases from J; bases unmatched to any gene: 6. This CDR3 comprises 15 residues. CDR3 loop: CASSLRSGSSYEQYF. The CDR3, as DNA: TGTGCCAGCAGTTTACGTAGCGGGAGTAGTTACGAGCAGTACTTC.

This clonotype has a count of ten or more. The chain recombines TRBV29-1 with TRBJ1-1, with D unresolved. Trimming removed 6 bases from V and 2 bases from J, with 10 bases in between. This CDR3 has 12 amino acids. Germline V gene lookup returns CDR1 SQVTM and CDR2 ANQGSEA. The CDR3 reads CSVSLGNTEAFF. As DNA, the CDR3 is TGCAGCGTCTCCCTTGGTAACACTGAAGCTTTCTTT. The variable domain in full, with the rest retrieved from reference TRBV29-1 and TRBJ1-1, is SAVISQKPSRDICQRGTSLTIQCQVDSQVTMMFWYRQQPGQSLTLIATANQGSEATYESGFVIDKFPISRPNLTFSTLTVSNMSPEDSSIYLCSVSLGNTEAFFGQGTRLTVV.

This clonotype was observed a handful of times. The chain joins TRBV7-9 to TRBJ2-1; 13 bases are shared with TRBD2. The V gene's germline CDR1 is SEHNR and CDR2 FQNEAQ (reference sequence). The CDR3 length is 13 residues. V trimming: 10 bases; J trimming: 9 bases; junction bases outside the gene matches: 6. CDR3 sequence reads: CATTSGGASEQFF. CDR3 bases: TGTGCCACTACTAGCGGGGGGGCCTCTGAGCAGTTCTTC.

This clonotype was picked up a small number of times. The rearrangement uses TRBV20-1 and TRBJ1-5; D might be TRBD1 (5 bases). Trimming took off 0 bases at V and 11 bases at J, with 11 bases between the two ends. CDR3 size: 12 residues. Germline V gene data show CDR1 as DFQATT and CDR2 as SNEGSKA (reference sequence). The CDR3 loop is CSARDFKQAQHF. CDR3 bases: TGCAGTGCTAGAGATTTTAAACAGGCCCAGCATTTT.

To note about this clonotype: Possible read error: a much larger clone is one base away. This chain joins TRBV12-5 and TRBJ2-1; D might be TRBD2 (6 bases). CDR3 size: 15 residues. Looked up from germline, CDR1 is LGHNT and CDR2 is FRNRAP. With 2 bases removed from V and 5 bases from J, the gap between germline ends came to 13 bases. CDR3 protein: CASGLQWGVDNEQFF. CDR3 sequence (DNA): TGTGCTAGTGGTTTGCAGTGGGGGGTAGACAATGAGCAGTTCTTC.

This clonotype was recorded at least ten times. The genes are TRBV19 and TRBJ2-4, with TRBD2 matching 7 bases. Germline V lookup: CDR1 LNHDA, CDR2 SQIVND (reference sequence). V gave up 7 bases and J gave up 6 bases; unmatched junction bases: 6. The CDR3 is 13 residues long. The CDR3, as DNA: TGTGCCAGTAAAGAGACTAGCATAAACATTCAGTACTTC. Its translation: CASKETSINIQYF.

This clonotype was counted at least ten times. The chain employs TRBV7-2 and TRBJ1-2; D call uncertain. Between the trimmed V and J ends, which lost 2 bases and 1 base, there was a span of 11 bases. This CDR3 spans 15 amino acids. The germline gives CDR1 SGHTA, CDR2 FQGNSA. The CDR3 nucleotides read TGTGCCAGCAGCTTAAGAGGACCCGTTAACTATGGCTACACCTTC. Protein sequence: CASSLRGPVNYGYTF.